This T cell receptor beta chain was documented in a study of cytomegalovirus exposure and HLA in healthy donors. About this clone itself: No antigen is known for it.

In the PCR, 60 Vbeta and 13 Jbeta primers were used. The protocol was immunoSEQ multiplex PCR, while the TCRdb copy is restricted to in-frame clones and leaves out a portion. The sample holds about 100,000 clones, around 73% seen once. This CDR3 comprises 14 residues. The germline CDR1 and CDR2 sequences are PRHDT and FYEKMQ (reference sequence). V was cut by 4 bases and J by 2 bases, with 11 bases left in between. Regarding the study as a whole: In a later analysis, 15,000 to 20,000 TCR beta sequences were associated with HLA alleles at 0.05 false discovery rate.

Sequencing was done on a sample of PBMCs. The TCR was taken from a woman in her fifties or sixties in good health and CMV-seronegative. The chain combines TRBV13 with TRBJ1-2; D is possibly TRBD1 (5 bases). The DNA of the CDR3 is TGTGCCAGCAGCTCAGAACAGGCGAACTATGGCTACACCTTC. It is translated as CASSSEQANYGYTF.